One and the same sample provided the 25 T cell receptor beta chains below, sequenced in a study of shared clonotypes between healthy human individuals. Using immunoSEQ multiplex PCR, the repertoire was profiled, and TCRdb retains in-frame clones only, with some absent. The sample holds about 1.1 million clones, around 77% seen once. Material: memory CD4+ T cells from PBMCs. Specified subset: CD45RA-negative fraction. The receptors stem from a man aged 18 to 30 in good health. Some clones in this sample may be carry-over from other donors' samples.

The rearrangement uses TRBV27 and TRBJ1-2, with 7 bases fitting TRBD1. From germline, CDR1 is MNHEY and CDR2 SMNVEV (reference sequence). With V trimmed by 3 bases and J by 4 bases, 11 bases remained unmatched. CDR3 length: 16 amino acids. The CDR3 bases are TGTGCCAGCAGTTTTTCCGGGACAGAGATTCTCTATGGCTACACCTTC. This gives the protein CASSFSGTEILYGYTF.

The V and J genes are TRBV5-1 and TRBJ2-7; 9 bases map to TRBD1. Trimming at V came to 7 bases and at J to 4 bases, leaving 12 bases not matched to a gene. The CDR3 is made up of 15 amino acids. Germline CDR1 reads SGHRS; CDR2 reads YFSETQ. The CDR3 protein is CASGPGQGLRYEQYF. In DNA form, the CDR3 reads TGCGCCAGCGGACCGGGACAGGGTTTAAGGTACGAGCAGTACTTC.

The CDR3: CATLGKLFF. The CDR3 coding sequence is TGTGCCACCTTGGGAAAACTGTTTTTT. The gene calls are TRBV3-2 and TRBJ1-4. TRBV3-2 is a pseudogene. The CDR3 is made up of 9 amino acids.

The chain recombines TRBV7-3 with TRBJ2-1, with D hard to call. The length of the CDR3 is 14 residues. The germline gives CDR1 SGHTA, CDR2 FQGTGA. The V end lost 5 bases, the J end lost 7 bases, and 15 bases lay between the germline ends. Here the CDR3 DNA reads TGTGCCAGCAGCAAAGACCTAAGAAGAAATGAGCAGTTCTTC. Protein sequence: CASSKDLRRNEQFF.

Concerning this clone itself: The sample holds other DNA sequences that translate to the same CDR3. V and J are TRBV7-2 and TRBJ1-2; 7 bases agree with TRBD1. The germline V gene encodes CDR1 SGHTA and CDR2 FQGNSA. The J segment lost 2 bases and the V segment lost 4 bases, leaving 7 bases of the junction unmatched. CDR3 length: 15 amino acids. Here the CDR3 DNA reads TGTGCCAGCAGCTCGCCCGACAGGGCGAACTATGGCTACACCTTC. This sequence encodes CASSSPDRANYGYTF. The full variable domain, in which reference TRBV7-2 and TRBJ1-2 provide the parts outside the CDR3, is GAGVSQSPSNKVTEKGKDVELRCDPISGHTALYWYRQSLGQGLEFLIYFQGNSAPDKSGLPSDRFSAERTGGSVSTLTIQRTQQEDSAVYLCASSSPDRANYGYTFGSGTRLTVV.

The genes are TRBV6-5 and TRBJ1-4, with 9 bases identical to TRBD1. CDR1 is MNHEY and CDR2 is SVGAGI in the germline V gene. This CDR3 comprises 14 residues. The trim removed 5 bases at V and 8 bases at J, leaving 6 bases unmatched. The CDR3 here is CASSQQGAQEKLFF. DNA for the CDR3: TGTGCCAGCAGTCAACAGGGGGCGCAAGAAAAACTGTTTTTT.

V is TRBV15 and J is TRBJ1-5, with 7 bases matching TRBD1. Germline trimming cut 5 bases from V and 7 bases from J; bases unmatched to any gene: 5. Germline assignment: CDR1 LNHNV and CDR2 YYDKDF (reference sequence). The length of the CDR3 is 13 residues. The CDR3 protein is CATSEGAWQPQHF. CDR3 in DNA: TGTGCCACCAGCGAGGGGGCCTGGCAGCCCCAGCATTTT.

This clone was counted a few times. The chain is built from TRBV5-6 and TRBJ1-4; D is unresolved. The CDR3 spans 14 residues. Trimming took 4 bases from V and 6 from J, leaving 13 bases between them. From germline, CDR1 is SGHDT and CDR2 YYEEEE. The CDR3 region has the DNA TGTGCCAGCAGCCGTGGAAGCGGATATGAAAAACTGTTTTTT. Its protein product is CASSRGSGYEKLFF.

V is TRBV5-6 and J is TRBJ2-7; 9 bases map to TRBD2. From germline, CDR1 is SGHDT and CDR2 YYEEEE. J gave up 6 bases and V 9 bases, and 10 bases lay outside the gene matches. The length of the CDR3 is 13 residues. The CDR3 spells CATLAGDRGEQYF. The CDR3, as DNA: TGTGCCACGTTAGCGGGAGATCGGGGCGAGCAGTACTTC.

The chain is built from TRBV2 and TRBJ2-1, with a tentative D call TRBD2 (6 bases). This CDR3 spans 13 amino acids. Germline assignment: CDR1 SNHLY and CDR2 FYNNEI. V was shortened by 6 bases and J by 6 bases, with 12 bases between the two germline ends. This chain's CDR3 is CASSAGPTNEQFF. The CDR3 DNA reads TGTGCCAGCAGCGCGGGACCCACCAATGAGCAGTTCTTC. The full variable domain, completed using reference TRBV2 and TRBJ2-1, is EPEVTQTPSHQVTQMGQEVILRCVPISNHLYFYWYRQILGQKVEFLVSFYNNEISEKSEIFDDQFSVERPDGSNFTLKIRSTKLEDSAMYFCASSAGPTNEQFFGPGTRLTVL.

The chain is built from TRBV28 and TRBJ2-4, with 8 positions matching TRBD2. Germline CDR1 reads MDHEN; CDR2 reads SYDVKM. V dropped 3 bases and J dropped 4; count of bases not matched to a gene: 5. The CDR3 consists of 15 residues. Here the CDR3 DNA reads TGTGCCAGCAGTTTCCCCGGCGGGGGGAAAAACATTCAGTACTTC. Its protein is CASSFPGGGKNIQYF. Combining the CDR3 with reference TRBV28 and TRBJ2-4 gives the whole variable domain DVKVTQSSRYLVKRTGEKVFLECVQDMDHENMFWYRQDPGLGLRLIYFSYDVKMKEKGDIPEGYSVSREKKERFSLILESASTNQTSMYLCASSFPGGGKNIQYFGAGTRLSVL.

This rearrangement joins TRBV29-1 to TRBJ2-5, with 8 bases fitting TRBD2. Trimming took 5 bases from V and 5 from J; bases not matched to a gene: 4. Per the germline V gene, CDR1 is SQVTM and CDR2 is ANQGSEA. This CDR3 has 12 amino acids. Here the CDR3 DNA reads TGCAGCGTTATAAGCGGGAGTGAGACCCAGTACTTC. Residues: CSVISGSETQYF.

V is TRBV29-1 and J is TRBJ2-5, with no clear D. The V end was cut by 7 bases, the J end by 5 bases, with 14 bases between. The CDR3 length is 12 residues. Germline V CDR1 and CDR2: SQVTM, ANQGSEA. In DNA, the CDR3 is TGCAGCGGCCAGGACCTGGGGGAGACCCAGTACTTC. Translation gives CSGQDLGETQYF. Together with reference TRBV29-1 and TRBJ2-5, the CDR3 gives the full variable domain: SAVISQKPSRDICQRGTSLTIQCQVDSQVTMMFWYRQQPGQSLTLIATANQGSEATYESGFVIDKFPISRPNLTFSTLTVSNMSPEDSSIYLCSGQDLGETQYFGPGTRLLVL.

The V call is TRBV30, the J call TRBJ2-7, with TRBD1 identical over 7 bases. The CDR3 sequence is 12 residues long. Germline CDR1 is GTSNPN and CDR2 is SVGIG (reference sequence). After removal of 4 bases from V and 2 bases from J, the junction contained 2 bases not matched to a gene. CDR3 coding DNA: TGTGCCTGGACAGGGGGTGCCTACGAGCAGTACTTC. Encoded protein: CAWTGGAYEQYF.

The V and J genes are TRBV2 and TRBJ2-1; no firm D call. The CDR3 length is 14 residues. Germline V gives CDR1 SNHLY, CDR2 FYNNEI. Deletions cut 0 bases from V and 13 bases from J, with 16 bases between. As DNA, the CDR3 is TGTGCCAGCAGTGAAGCTGGGCTTGGGCCCACACAGTTCTTC. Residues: CASSEAGLGPTQFF. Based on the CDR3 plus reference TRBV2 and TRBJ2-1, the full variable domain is EPEVTQTPSHQVTQMGQEVILRCVPISNHLYFYWYRQILGQKVEFLVSFYNNEISEKSEIFDDQFSVERPDGSNFTLKIRSTKLEDSAMYFCASSEAGLGPTQFFGPGTRLTVL.

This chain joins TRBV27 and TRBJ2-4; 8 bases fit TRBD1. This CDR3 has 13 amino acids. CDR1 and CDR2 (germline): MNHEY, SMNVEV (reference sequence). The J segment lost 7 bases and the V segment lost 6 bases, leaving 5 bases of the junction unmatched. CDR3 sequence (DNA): TGTGCCAGCAGGGCAGGGGGCAGGAACATTCAGTACTTC. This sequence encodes CASRAGGRNIQYF.

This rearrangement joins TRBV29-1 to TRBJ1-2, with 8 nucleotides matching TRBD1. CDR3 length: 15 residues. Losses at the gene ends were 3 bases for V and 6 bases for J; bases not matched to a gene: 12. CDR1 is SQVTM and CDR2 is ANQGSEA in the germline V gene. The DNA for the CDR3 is TGCAGCGTTGATATCCCGGGACAGGCCAGGGATGGCTACACCTTC. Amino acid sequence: CSVDIPGQARDGYTF.

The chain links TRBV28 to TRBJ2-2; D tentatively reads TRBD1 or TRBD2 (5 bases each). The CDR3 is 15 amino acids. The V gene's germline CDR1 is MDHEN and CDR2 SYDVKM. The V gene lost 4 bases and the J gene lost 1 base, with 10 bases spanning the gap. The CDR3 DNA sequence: TGTGCCAGCAGTTCGGGACCGCAGAACACCGGGGAGCTGTTTTTT. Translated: CASSSGPQNTGELFF.

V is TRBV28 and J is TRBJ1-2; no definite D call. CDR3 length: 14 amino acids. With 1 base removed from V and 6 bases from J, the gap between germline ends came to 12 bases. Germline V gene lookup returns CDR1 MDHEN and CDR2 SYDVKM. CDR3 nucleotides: TGTGCCAGCAGTTTATTTACCGACGGCAATGGCTACACCTTC. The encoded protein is CASSLFTDGNGYTF.

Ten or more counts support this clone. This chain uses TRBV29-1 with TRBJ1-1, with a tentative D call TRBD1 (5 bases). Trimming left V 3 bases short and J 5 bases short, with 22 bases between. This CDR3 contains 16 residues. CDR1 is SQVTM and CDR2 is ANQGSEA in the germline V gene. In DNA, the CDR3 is TGCAGCGTTGACTCCGGGAGGGACCACAGAGGGACTGAAGCTTTCTTT. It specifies CSVDSGRDHRGTEAFF.

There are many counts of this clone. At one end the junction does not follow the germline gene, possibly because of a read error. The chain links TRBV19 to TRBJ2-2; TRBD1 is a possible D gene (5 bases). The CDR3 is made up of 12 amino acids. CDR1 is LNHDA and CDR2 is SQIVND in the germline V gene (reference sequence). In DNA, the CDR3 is TGTGCCAGTATTCAGGGTACCGGAGAGCTGTTTTTT. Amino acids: CASIQGTGELFF.

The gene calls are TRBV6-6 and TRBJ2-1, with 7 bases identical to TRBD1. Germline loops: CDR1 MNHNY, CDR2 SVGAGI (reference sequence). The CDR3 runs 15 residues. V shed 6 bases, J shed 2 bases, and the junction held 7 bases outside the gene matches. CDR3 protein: CASSPPGTAYNEQFF. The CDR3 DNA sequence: TGTGCCAGCAGCCCGCCCGGGACAGCCTACAATGAGCAGTTCTTC.

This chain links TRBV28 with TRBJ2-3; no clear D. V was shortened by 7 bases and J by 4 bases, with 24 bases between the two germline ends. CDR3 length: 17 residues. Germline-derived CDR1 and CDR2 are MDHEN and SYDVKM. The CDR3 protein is CASTHGLKPKTSDTQYF. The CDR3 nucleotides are TGTGCCAGCACCCATGGATTGAAACCCAAGACCTCAGATACGCAGTATTTT.

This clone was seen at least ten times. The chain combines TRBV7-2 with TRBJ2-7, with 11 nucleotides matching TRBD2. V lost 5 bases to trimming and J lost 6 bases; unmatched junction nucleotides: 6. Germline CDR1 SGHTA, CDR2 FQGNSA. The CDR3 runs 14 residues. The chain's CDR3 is CASSAFGLAGEQYF. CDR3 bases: TGTGCCAGCAGCGCGTTTGGACTAGCGGGCGAGCAGTACTTC. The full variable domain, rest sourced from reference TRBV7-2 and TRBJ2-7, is GAGVSQSPSNKVTEKGKDVELRCDPISGHTALYWYRQSLGQGLEFLIYFQGNSAPDKSGLPSDRFSAERTGGSVSTLTIQRTQQEDSAVYLCASSAFGLAGEQYFGPGTRLTVT.

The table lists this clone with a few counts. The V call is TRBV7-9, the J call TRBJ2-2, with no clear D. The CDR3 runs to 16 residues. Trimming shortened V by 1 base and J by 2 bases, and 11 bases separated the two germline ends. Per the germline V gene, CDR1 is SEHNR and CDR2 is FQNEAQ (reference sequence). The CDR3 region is CASSLDYTANTGELFF. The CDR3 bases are TGTGCCAGCAGCTTAGACTATACAGCAAACACCGGGGAGCTGTTTTTT. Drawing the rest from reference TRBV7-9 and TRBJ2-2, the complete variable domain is DTGVSQNPRHKITKRGQNVTFRCDPISEHNRLYWYRQTLGQGPEFLTYFQNEAQLEKSRLLSDRFSAERPKGSFSTLEIQRTEQGDSAMYLCASSLDYTANTGELFFGEGSRLTVL.